A single sample gave rise to the 8 T cell receptor beta chains below, sequenced in a study of blood T cell repertoires in COVID-19. Sequenced by immunoSEQ multiplex PCR; TCRdb stores in-frame clones only, minus some. The sample has some 200,000 clones; under 90% are singletons. The sample comprised peripheral blood. The receptors here all came from a man in his fifties with acute or convalescent COVID-19.

This rearrangement joins TRBV11-2 to TRBJ1-1; D is possibly TRBD1 (6 bases). There are 12 residues in the CDR3. The V end was cut by 8 bases, the J end by 5 bases, with 12 bases between. Germline V CDR1 and CDR2: SGHAT, FQNNGV. Here the CDR3 reads CASGRQGTEAFF. CDR3 coding DNA: TGTGCCAGCGGACGCCAGGGGACTGAAGCTTTCTTT.

The CDR3 here is CASSFTSGITDTQYF. For the CDR3, the DNA is TGCGCCAGCAGCTTTACTAGCGGGATCACAGATACGCAGTATTTT. The chain links TRBV5-1 to TRBJ2-3; 10 positions match TRBD2. CDR1 SGHRS and CDR2 YFSETQ come from the germline V gene. J lost 2 bases, V lost 2 bases, and 2 bases had no gene match. CDR3 length: 15 amino acids.

This clone has a single count. The chain's CDR3 is CASSLGRTGLINNEQFF. CDR3 nucleotide sequence: TGTGCCAGCAGCTTAGGGAGGACAGGGCTAATCAACAATGAGCAGTTCTTC. The chain couples TRBV11-3 to TRBJ2-1, with 8 nucleotides matching TRBD1. Trimming at V came to 1 base and at J to 5 bases, leaving 10 bases not matched to a gene. CDR1 and CDR2 (germline): SGHNT, YENEEA. The CDR3 runs 17 residues.

This chain uses TRBV27 with TRBJ1-4; D unresolved. This CDR3 region has 18 residues. Per the germline V gene, CDR1 is MNHEY and CDR2 is SMNVEV (reference sequence). Trimming took 6 bases from V and 0 from J, leaving 20 bases between them. CDR3 in DNA: TGTGCCAGCAGACCACTGAACCGAGGCATACCAACTAATGAAAAACTGTTTTTT. The encoded protein is CASRPLNRGIPTNEKLFF. Combining the CDR3 with reference TRBV27 and TRBJ1-4 gives the whole variable domain EAQVTQNPRYLITVTGKKLTVTCSQNMNHEYMSWYRQDPGLGLRQIYYSMNVEVTDKGDVPEGYKVSRKEKRNFPLILESPSPNQTSLYFCASRPLNRGIPTNEKLFFGSGTQLSVL.

The chain combines TRBV10-3 with TRBJ1-2; 9 bases match TRBD1. J gave up 4 bases and V 4 bases, and 7 bases lay outside the gene matches. This CDR3 contains 15 residues. Germline V gene data show CDR1 as ENHRY and CDR2 as SYGVKD. CDR3 sequence reads: CAISGVDRGGYGYTF. The CDR3 DNA reads as TGTGCCATCAGTGGGGTGGACAGGGGTGGCTATGGCTACACCTTC.

The count of this clone is one. J is TRBJ1-5 and V is TRBV2, with D perhaps TRBD1 (5 bases). This CDR3 comprises 13 residues. Trimming took off 1 base at V and 7 bases at J, with 8 bases between the two ends. CDR1 is SNHLY and CDR2 is FYNNEI in the germline V gene. The CDR3 region has the DNA TGTGCCAGCAGTGAAGGGGGGGTCCAGCCCCAGCATTTT. This encodes CASSEGGVQPQHF.

The rearrangement joins TRBV9 to TRBJ2-1, with D tentatively TRBD1 (6 bases). CDR3 length: 14 amino acids. CDR1 is SGDLS, CDR2 YYNGEE, per germline. Trimming cost V 1 base and J 4 bases, with 9 bases left between them. The CDR3, as DNA: TGTGCCAGCAGCGTACCGGGACATTACAATGAGCAGTTCTTC. It codes for CASSVPGHYNEQFF.

The chain uses TRBV6-5 and TRBJ2-7; D is undetermined. Germline V gene sequence: CDR1 MNHEY, CDR2 SVGAGI. Trimming cost V 0 bases and J 1 base, with 4 bases left between them. This CDR3 is 13 amino acids long. The CDR3 bases are TGTGCCAGCAGTTACTCTTCATCCTACGAGCAGTACTTC. It specifies CASSYSSSYEQYF.